This record concerns one TCR beta chain sequence. Germline-derived CDR1 and CDR2 are SNHLY and FYNNEI. Trimming took 6 bases from V and 1 from J, leaving 12 bases between them. The CDR3 spans 14 residues. This entry comes from a study of blood T cell repertoires in COVID-19. At the level of the study: COVID-19 samples from acute and convalescent phases originated in the United States, Italy and Spain. From T cells, B-cell-depleted T cells, or PBMCs came the material, which was cDNA or gDNA.

Original handling: Cell counts per sample came from amplifying reference gene primers. Sequencing used immunoSEQ multiplex PCR; TCRdb keeps in-frame clones, though not all of them. Clonal size and the V and J genes are those of that table, whereas D and trimming came from the DNA. Of approximately 170,000 clones in the sample, 86% are singletons; the top ten hold 3.5% to 4%. The sequence derives from a woman aged 65 to 85 with acute or convalescent COVID-19. The sequenced sample was peripheral blood. The V gene is TRBV2, the J gene TRBJ1-2; D may be TRBD1 (5 bases). CDR3 bases: TGTGCCAGCAGCCCCCCGGGGGGTAACTATGGCTACACCTTC. It specifies CASSPPGGNYGYTF.